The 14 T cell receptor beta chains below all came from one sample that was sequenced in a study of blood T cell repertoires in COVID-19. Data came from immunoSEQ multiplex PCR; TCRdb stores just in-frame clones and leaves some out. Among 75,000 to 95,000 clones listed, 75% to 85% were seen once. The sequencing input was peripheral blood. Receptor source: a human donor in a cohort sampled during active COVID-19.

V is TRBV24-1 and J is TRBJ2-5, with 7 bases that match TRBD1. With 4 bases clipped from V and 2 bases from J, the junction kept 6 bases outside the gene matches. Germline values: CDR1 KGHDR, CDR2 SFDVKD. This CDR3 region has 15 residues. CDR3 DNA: TGTGCCACCAGTGAATACAGGGGCCTTCAAGAGACCCAGTACTTC. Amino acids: CATSEYRGLQETQYF.

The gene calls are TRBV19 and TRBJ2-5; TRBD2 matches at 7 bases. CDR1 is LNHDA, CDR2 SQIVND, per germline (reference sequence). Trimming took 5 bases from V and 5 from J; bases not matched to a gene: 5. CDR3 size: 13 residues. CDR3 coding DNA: TGTGCCAGTAGTCCGACAGCGGGGGAGACCCAGTACTTC. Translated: CASSPTAGETQYF.

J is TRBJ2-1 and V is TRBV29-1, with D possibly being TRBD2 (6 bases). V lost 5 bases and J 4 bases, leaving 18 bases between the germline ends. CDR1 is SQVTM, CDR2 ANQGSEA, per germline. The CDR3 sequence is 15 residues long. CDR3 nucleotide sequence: TGCAGCGTTTTGCGGGGCCTTAGCGGTTACAATGAGCAGTTCTTC. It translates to CSVLRGLSGYNEQFF.

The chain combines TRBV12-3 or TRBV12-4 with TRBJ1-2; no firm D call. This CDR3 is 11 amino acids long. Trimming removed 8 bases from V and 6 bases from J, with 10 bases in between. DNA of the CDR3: TGTGCCAGCGGAAACCAGGATGGCTACACCTTC. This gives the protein CASGNQDGYTF.

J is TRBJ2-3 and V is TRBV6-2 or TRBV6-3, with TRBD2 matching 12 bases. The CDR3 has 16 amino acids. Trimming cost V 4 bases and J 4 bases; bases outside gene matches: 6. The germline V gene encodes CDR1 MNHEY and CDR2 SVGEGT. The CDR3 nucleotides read TGTGCCAGCAGTTCCCCTAGCGGGGGGGCCCCAGATACGCAGTATTTT. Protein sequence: CASSSPSGGAPDTQYF.

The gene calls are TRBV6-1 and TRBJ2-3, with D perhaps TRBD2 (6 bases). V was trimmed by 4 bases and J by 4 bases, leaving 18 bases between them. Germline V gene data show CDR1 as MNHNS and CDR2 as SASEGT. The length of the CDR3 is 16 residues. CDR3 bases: TGTGCCAGCAGTGGGTGGGGGGACCTAGGCGCAGATACGCAGTATTTT. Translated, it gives CASSGWGDLGADTQYF.

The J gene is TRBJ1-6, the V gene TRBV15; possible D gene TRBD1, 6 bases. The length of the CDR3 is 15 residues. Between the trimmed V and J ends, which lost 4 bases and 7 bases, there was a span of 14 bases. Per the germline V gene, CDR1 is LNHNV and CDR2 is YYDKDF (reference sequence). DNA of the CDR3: TGTGCCACCAGCATGGGGGCAGGGGACAATTCACCCCTCCACTTT. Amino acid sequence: CATSMGAGDNSPLHF.

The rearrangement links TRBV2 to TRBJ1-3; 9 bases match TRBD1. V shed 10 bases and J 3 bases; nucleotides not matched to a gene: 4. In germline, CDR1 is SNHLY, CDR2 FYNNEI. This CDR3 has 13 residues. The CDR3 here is CATRTGVGNTIYF. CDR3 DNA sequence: TGTGCCACTCGGACAGGGGTTGGAAACACCATATATTTT.

CDR3 bases: TGTGCCAGTACACCAGGGAATCGGGCTGAGCAGTTCTTC. It yields the protein CASTPGNRAEQFF. This sequence joins TRBV12-3 or TRBV12-4 and TRBJ2-1, with D possibly TRBD1 on 5 matching bases. Trimming left V 9 bases short and J 9 bases short, with 18 bases between. This CDR3 has 13 amino acids.

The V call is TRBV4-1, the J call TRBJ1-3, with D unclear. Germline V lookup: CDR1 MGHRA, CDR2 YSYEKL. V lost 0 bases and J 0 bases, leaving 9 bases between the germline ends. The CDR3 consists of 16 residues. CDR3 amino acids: CASSQEITYSGNTIYF. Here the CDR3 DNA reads TGCGCCAGCAGCCAAGAGATTACATACTCTGGAAACACCATATATTTT.

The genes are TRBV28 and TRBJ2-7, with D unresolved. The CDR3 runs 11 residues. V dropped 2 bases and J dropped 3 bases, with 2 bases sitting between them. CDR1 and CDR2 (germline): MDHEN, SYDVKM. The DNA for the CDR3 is TGTGCCAGCAGTTTACTCTACGAGCAGTACTTC. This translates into CASSLLYEQYF. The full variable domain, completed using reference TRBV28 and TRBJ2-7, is DVKVTQSSRYLVKRTGEKVFLECVQDMDHENMFWYRQDPGLGLRLIYFSYDVKMKEKGDIPEGYSVSREKKERFSLILESASTNQTSMYLCASSLLYEQYFGPGTRLTVT.

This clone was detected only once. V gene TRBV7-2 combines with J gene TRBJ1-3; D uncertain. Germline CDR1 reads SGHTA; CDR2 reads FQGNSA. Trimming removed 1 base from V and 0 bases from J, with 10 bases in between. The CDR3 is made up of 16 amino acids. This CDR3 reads CASSLGGGYSGNTIYF. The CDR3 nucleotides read TGTGCCAGCAGCTTAGGGGGAGGGTACTCTGGAAACACCATATATTTT.

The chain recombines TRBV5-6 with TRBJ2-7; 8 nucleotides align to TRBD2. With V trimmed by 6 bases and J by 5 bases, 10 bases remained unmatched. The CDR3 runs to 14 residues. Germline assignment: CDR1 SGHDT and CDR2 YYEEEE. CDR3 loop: CASTPRGGIHEQYF. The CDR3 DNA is TGTGCCAGCACCCCCCGCGGGGGGATCCACGAGCAGTACTTC. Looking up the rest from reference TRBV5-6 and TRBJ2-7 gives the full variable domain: DAGVTQSPTHLIKTRGQQVTLRCSPKSGHDTVSWYQQALGQGPQFIFQYYEEEERQRGNFPDRFSGHQFPNYSSELNVNALLLGDSALYLCASTPRGGIHEQYFGPGTRLTVT.

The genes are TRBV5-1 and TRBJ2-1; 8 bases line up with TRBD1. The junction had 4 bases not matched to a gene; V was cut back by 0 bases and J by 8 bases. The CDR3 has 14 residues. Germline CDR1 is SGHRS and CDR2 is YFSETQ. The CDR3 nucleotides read TGCGCCAGCAGCTTGGAGGACAGGGCGCATGAGCAGTTCTTC. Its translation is CASSLEDRAHEQFF.